The sequence of this T cell receptor (beta chain) was determined in a study of a mutant IDH1 vaccine in newly diagnosed glioma. As to this clone: Antigen specificity is unknown. Other nucleotide sequences from this sample produce the same CDR3.

The sample's time point: week 5, during vaccination. Every single dose of the vaccine, 300 ug of mutant IDH1 20-mer peptide, came with topical imiquimod. J lost 4 bases, V lost 5 bases, and 3 bases had no gene match. There are 13 residues in the CDR3. The germline CDR1 and CDR2 sequences are SGHVS and FQNEAQ. Assay used: immunoSEQ multiplex PCR; TCRdb lists only in-frame clones, some missing. The sample has over 35,000 clones; approximately 91% are singletons. This TCR was recovered from a man aged 50 or older with glioma. The material was PBMCs, obtained from a glioma patient whose treatment included an IDH1 peptide vaccine. The chain carries TRBV7-8 and TRBJ1-1, with 8 nucleotides matching TRBD1. CDR3 amino acids: CASSLTGGTEAFF. Here the CDR3 DNA reads TGTGCCAGCAGCCTTACAGGGGGCACTGAAGCTTTCTTT.